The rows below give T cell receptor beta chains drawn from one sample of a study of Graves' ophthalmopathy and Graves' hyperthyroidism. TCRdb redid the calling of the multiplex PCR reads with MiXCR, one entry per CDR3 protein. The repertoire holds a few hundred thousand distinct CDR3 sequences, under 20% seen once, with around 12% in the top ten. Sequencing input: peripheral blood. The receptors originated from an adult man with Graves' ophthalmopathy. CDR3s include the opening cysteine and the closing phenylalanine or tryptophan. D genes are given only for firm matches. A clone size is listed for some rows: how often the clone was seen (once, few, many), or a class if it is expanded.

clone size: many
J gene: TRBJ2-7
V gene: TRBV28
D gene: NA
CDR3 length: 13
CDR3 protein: CASRGIVGDEQYF
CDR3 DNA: TGTGCCAGCCGGGGCATCGTAGGCGACGAGCAGTACTTC

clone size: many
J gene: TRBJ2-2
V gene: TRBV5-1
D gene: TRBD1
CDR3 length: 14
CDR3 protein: CASSSRGLTGELFF
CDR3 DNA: TGCGCCAGCAGCTCCAGGGGGCTGACCGGGGAGCTGTTTTTT

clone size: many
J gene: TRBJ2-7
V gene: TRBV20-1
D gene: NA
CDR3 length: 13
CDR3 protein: CSGSYESSYEQYF
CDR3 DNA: TGCAGCGGCTCGTACGAAAGCTCCTACGAGCAGTACTTC

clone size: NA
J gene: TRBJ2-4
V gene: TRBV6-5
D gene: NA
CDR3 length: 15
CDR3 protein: CASSFRGKGENIQYF
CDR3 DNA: TGTGCCAGCAGTTTTAGGGGCAAGGGGGAAAACATTCAGTACTTC

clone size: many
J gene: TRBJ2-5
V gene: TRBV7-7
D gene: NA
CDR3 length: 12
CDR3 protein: CASSEPVGTQYF
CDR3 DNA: TGTGCTAGCAGCGAACCAGTCGGGACCCAGTACTTC

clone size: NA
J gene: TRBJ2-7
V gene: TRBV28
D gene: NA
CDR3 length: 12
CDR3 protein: CASTLFRGEQSF
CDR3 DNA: TGTGCCAGCACTCTTTTCAGAGGCGAGCAGTCCTTC

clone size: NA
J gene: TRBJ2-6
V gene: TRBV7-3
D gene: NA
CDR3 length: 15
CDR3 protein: CASSQVGVGANVLTF
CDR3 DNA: TGTGCCAGCAGCCAGGTGGGGGTTGGGGCCAACGTCCTGACTTTC

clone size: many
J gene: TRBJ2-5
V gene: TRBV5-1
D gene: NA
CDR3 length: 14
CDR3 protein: CASSFYDKQETQYF
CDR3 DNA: TGCGCCAGCAGCTTCTACGACAAGCAAGAGACCCAGTACTTC

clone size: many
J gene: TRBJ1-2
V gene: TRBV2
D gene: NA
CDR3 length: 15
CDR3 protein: CAKVRSTGRTYGYTF
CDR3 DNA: TGTGCCAAGGTTAGGTCCACTGGGCGTACATATGGCTACACCTTC

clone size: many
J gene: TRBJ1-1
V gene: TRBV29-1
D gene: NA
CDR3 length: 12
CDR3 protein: CSGTRVNTEAFF
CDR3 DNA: TGCAGCGGGACACGGGTGAACACTGAAGCTTTCTTT

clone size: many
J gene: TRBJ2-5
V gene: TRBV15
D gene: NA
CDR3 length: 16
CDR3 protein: CATSRDEGFGQETQYF
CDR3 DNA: TGTGCCACCAGCAGAGATGAGGGGTTCGGGCAAGAGACCCAGTACTTC

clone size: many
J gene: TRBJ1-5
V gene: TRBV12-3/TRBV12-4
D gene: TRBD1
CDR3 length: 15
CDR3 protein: CASSLRGGADQPQHF
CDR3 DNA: TGTGCCAGCAGCCTCAGGGGGGGGGCTGATCAGCCCCAGCATTTT

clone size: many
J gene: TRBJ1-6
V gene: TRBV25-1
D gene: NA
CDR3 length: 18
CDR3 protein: CASSEYYSAPGQNSPLHF
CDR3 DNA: TGTGCCAGCAGTGAATATTATTCCGCTCCGGGACAAAATTCACCCCTCCACTTT

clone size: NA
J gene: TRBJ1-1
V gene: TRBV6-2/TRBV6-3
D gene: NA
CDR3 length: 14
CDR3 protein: CASSSDKGVTEAFF
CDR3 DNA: TGTGCCAGCAGTTCCGATAAAGGGGTCACTGAAGCTTTCTTT

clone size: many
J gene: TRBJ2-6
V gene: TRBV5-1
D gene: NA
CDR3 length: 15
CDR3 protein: CASSLVVSGANVLTF
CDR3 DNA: TGCGCCAGCAGCTTGGTGGTTTCTGGGGCCAACGTCCTGACTTTC